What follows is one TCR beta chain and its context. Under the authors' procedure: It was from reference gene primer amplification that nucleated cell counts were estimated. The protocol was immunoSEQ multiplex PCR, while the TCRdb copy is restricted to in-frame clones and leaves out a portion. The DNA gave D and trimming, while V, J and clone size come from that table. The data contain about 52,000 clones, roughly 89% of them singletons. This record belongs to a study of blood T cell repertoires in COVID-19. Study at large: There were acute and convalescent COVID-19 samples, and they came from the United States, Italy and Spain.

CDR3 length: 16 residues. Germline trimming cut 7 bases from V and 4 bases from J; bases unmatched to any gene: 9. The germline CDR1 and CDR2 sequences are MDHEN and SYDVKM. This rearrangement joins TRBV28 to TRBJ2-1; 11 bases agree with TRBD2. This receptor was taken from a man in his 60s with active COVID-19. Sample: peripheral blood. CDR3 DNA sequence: TGTGCCAGCACCGCCATAGCGGGAGGGCTGTACAATGAGCAGTTCTTC. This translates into CASTAIAGGLYNEQFF.